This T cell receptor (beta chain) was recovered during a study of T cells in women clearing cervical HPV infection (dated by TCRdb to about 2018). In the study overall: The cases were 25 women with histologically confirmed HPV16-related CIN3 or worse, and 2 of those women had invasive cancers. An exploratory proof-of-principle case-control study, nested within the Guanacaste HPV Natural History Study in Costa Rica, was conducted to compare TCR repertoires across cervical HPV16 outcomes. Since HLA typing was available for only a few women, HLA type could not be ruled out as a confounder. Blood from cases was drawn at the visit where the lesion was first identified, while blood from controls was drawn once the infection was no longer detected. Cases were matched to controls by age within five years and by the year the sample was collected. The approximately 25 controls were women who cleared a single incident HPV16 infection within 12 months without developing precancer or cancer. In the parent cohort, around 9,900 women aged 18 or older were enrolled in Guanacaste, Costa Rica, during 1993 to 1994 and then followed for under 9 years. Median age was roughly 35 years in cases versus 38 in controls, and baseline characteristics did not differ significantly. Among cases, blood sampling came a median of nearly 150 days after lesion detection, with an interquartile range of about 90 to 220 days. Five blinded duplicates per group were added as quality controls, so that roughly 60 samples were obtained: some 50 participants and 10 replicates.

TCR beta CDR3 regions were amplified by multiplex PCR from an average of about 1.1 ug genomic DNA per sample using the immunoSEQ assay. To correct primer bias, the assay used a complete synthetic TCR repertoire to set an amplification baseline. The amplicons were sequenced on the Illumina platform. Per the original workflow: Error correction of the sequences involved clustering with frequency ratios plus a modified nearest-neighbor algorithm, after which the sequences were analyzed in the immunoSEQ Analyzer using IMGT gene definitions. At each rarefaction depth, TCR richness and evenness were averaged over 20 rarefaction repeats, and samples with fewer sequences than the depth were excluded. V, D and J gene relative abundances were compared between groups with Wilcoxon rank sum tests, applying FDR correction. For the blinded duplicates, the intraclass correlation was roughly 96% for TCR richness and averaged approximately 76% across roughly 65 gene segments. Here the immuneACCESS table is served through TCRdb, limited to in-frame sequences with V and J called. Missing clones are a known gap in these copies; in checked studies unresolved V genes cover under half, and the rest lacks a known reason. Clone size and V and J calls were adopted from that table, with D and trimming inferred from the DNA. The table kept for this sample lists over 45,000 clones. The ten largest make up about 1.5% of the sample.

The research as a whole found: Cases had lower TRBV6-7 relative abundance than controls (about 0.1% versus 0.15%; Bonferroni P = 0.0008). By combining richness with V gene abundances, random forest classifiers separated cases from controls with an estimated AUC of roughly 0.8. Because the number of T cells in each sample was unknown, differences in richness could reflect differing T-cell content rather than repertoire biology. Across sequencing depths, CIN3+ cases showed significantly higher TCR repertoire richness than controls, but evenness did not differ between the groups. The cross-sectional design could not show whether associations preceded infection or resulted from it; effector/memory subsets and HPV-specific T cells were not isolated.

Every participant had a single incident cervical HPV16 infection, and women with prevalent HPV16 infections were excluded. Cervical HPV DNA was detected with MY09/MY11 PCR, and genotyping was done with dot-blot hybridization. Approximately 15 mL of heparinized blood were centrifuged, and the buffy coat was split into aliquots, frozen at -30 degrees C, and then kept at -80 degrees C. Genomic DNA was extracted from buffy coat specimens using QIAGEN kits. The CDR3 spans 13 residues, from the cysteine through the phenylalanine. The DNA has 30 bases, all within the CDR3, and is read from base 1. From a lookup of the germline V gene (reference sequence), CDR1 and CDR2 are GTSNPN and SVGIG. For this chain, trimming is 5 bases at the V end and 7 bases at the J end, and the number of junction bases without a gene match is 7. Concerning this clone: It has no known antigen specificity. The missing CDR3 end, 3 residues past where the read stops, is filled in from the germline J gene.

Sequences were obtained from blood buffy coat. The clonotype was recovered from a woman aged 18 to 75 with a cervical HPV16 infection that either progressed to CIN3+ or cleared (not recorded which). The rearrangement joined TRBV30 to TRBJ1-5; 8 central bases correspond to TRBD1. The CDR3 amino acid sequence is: CAWGSGQDQPQHF. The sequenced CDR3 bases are TGTGCCTGGGGTTCGGGACAGGACCAGCCC.